This T cell receptor (beta chain) originates from a study of identical twins. This clonotype was seen repeatedly, ten times or more. TCRdb re-analysed the 5' RACE reads in MiXCR, keeping a single row per CDR3 protein. Of roughly 230,000 distinct CDR3 sequences detected, roughly 8% appear once; the ten largest clones hold 3%. The length of the CDR3 is 18 residues. The germline V gene encodes CDR1 ENHRY and CDR2 SYGVKD. Losses at the gene ends were 0 bases for V and 2 bases for J; bases not matched to a gene: 7. These data were likewise used in another study, on yellow fever vaccine responses in identical twins.

This TCR was sampled from a woman between 18 and 30 years old in good health. Sequencing used CD8+ T cells sorted from blood. This chain links TRBV10-3 with TRBJ2-3; 11 bases agree with TRBD2. CDR3 DNA sequence: TGTGCCATCAGTGAGTCCGGAGTAGCGGGGGGGTCCACAGATACGCAGTATTTT. Its protein product is CAISESGVAGGSTDTQYF.